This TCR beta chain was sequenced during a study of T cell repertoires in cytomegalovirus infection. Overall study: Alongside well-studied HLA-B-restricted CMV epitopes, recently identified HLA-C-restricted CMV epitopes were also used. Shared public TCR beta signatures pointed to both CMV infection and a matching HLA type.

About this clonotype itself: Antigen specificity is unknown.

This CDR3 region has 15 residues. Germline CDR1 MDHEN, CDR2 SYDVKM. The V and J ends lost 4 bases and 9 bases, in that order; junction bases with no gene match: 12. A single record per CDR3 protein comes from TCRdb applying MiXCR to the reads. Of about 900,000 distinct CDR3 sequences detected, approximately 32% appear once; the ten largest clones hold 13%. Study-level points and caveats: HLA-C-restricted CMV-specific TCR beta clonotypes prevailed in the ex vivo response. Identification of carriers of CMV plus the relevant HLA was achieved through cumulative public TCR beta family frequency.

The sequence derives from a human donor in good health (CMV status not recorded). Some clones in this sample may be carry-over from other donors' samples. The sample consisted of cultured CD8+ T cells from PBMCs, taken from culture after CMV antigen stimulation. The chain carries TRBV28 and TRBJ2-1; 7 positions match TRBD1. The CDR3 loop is CASSYDRDGFGEQFF. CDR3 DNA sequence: TGTGCCAGCAGTTACGACAGGGACGGGTTCGGTGAGCAGTTCTTC.